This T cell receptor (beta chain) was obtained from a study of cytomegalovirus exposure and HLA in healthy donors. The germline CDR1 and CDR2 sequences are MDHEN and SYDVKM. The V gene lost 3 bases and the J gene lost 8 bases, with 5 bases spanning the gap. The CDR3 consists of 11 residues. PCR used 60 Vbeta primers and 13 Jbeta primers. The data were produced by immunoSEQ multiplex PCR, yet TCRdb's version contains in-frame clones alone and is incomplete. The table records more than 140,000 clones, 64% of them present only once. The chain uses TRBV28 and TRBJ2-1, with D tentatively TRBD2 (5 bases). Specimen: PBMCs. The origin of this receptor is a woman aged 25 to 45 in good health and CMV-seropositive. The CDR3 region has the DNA TGTGCCAGCAGTTTCGGGGATGAGCAGTTCTTC. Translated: CASSFGDEQFF.